In its sample, the clone carrying this T cell receptor beta chain was seen once. Its antigen is not known. These data originate in a study of identifying expanded T cells in peripheral blood. CDR1 is SGHTA, CDR2 FQGNSA, per germline. The CDR3 is made up of 14 amino acids. V shed 3 bases and J 10 bases; nucleotides not matched to a gene: 4. No infections or other immune events were documented during collection. Clones were sequenced by immunoSEQ multiplex PCR, and TCRdb holds only the in-frame ones, with some missing. The sample shows about 97,000 clones, approximately 88% of them seen only once. General study results and limits: Clone count variance between approximately two-week samples rose with total template count. Differentially abundant clones: roughly 1.3 between replicates, approximately 15 at around 15 days, 19 to 20 at four.

The sample comprised blood. This clonotype originated in a person between 18 and 75 years old in good health. This chain uses TRBV7-2 with TRBJ1-6; 9 nucleotides line up with TRBD1. As DNA, the CDR3 is TGTGCCAGCAGCTTCCAGGACAGGGGATCACCCCTCCACTTT. It translates to CASSFQDRGSPLHF.